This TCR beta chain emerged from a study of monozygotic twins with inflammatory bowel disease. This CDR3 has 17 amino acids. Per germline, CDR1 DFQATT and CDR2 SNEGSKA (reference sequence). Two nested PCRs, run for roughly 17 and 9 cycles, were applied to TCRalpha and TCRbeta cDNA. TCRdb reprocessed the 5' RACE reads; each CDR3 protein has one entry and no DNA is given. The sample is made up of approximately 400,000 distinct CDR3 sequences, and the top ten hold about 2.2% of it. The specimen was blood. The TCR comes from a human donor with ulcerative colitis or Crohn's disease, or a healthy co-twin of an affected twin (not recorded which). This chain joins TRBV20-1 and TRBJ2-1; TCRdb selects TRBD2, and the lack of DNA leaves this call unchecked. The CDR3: CSARAPGLAASYNEQFF.